This entry lists 22 T cell receptor beta chains sequenced from one sample in a study of beta chain features in type 1 diabetes. Investigators reverse transcribed all isolated RNA, so they sequenced expressed TCRB transcripts. The table came from immunoSEQ multiplex PCR; TCRdb's copy has only in-frame clones and leaves some out. This sample has 150,000 or so clones, with around 10% found just once. Material: central memory CD4+ T cells from blood. The receptor source for this set is a man between 18 and 35 years old in good health.

The chain is built from TRBV27 and TRBJ1-5, with D possibly TRBD1 on 5 matching bases. The V end lost 2 bases, the J end lost 5 bases, and 10 bases lay between the germline ends. Germline V CDR1 and CDR2: MNHEY, SMNVEV (reference sequence). The CDR3 is made up of 14 amino acids. CDR3 protein: CASSLGGGYQPQHF. For the CDR3, the DNA is TGTGCCAGCAGTTTAGGCGGGGGGTATCAGCCCCAGCATTTT.

CDR3 sequence (DNA): TGTGCCAGCTCAGCAAAGCAGACAGGGGAAGAGACCCAGTACTTC. It translates to CASSAKQTGEETQYF. V is TRBV18 and J is TRBJ2-5, with TRBD1 identical over 8 bases. Per germline, CDR1 KGHSH and CDR2 LQKENI. The CDR3 is 15 amino acids. After removal of 5 bases from V and 3 bases from J, the junction contained 8 bases not matched to a gene.

This clone showed up just a few times. The genes are TRBV6-1 and TRBJ1-4, with D hard to call. This CDR3 comprises 14 residues. From germline, CDR1 is MNHNS and CDR2 SASEGT. The ends were cut back, 8 bases at V and 2 bases at J, with 12 bases in the middle. CDR3 region: CASCTSGTNEKLFF. The CDR3 DNA sequence: TGTGCCAGCTGTACCTCGGGGACTAATGAAAAACTGTTTTTT.

In this sample, this clone turned up a few times. The V and J genes are TRBV6-5 and TRBJ2-3; the match to TRBD2 covers 7 bases. V was pared by 0 bases and J by 1 base, with 4 bases of the junction left unmatched. CDR3 length: 16 residues. CDR1 is MNHEY and CDR2 is SVGAGI in the germline V gene. The CDR3 region is CASSYSGDYGTDTQYF. CDR3 DNA: TGTGCCAGCAGTTACTCGGGGGACTATGGCACAGATACGCAGTATTTT.

This clone was detected a few times. The chain has TRBV29-1 and TRBJ1-3, with D unclear. Germline CDR1 is SQVTM and CDR2 is ANQGSEA. The CDR3 spans 13 residues. V lost 6 bases and J 0 bases, leaving 9 bases between the germline ends. The CDR3 loop is CSVGWSSGNTIYF. DNA for the CDR3: TGCAGCGTGGGCTGGAGCTCTGGAAACACCATATATTTT.

This clone was counted only a few times. V and J are TRBV29-1 and TRBJ2-7, with a possible D match to TRBD1 (6 bases). The CDR3 length is 13 residues. Germline CDR1 SQVTM, CDR2 ANQGSEA. V was trimmed by 4 bases and J by 7 bases, leaving 17 bases between them. Here the CDR3 reads CSVGRGSGREQYF. The CDR3 DNA sequence: TGCAGCGTTGGAAGGGGGAGTGGAAGGGAGCAGTACTTC.

The CDR3: CASSQDVAARGADTQYF. CDR3 sequence (DNA): TGTGCCAGCAGCCAAGATGTGGCAGCTCGGGGAGCAGATACGCAGTATTTT. The V gene is TRBV7-2, the J gene TRBJ2-3; D is perhaps TRBD2 (5 bases). The CDR3 length is 17 residues. Trimming cost V 5 bases and J 4 bases, with 22 bases left between them. Per the germline V gene, CDR1 is SGHTA and CDR2 is FQGNSA.

The genes are TRBV30 and TRBJ2-1; TRBD1 matches 7 bases. After removal of 2 bases from V and 0 bases from J, the junction contained 4 bases not matched to a gene. The CDR3 loop spans 15 amino acids. Germline CDR1 and CDR2: GTSNPN and SVGIG (reference sequence). CDR3 coding DNA: TGTGCCTGGAGTCAAGGACAGGTCTCCTACAATGAGCAGTTCTTC. This encodes CAWSQGQVSYNEQFF.

This clone has a handful of counts. The chain couples TRBV25-1 to TRBJ2-7; D ambiguous. The germline V gene has CDR1 MGHDK and CDR2 SYGVNS. The CDR3 has 13 amino acids. Deletions cut 3 bases from V and 0 bases from J, with 6 bases between. The DNA of the CDR3 is TGTGCCAGCAGTGACAGGAGCTCCTACGAGCAGTACTTC. Amino acids: CASSDRSSYEQYF.

The V call is TRBV7-3, the J call TRBJ2-1; D not certain. Germline-derived CDR1 and CDR2 are SGHTA and FQGTGA. The CDR3 is made up of 16 amino acids. Trimming left V 0 bases short and J 1 base short, with 10 bases between. The CDR3 loop is CASSLTGTPSYNEQFF. CDR3 DNA: TGTGCCAGCAGCTTAACGGGTACCCCGTCCTACAATGAGCAGTTCTTC.

This sequence joins TRBV5-1 and TRBJ1-2; possibly TRBD1 for D (5 bases). The germline V gene encodes CDR1 SGHRS and CDR2 YFSETQ. Trimming removed 1 base at V and 0 bases at J, with 10 bases between. This CDR3 has 15 residues. In DNA form, the CDR3 reads TGCGCCAGCAGCTTGTCCACAGGACCTAACTATGGCTACACCTTC. This codes for CASSLSTGPNYGYTF. The variable domain in full, completed from reference TRBV5-1 and TRBJ1-2, reads KAGVTQTPRYLIKTRGQQVTLSCSPISGHRSVSWYQQTPGQGLQFLFEYFSETQRNKGNFPGRFSGRQFSNSRSEMNVSTLELGDSALYLCASSLSTGPNYGYTFGSGTRLTVV.

This clone was found a few times. Other DNA sequences within the sample encode an identical CDR3. The chain joins TRBV7-2 to TRBJ2-7; a weak D match, TRBD1 (6 bases). CDR3 length equals 13 residues. The V gene lost 5 bases and the J gene lost 1 base, with 9 bases spanning the gap. Germline-derived CDR1 and CDR2 are SGHTA and FQGNSA. The CDR3 DNA reads as TGTGCCAGCAGCCCCGGACAGTCCTACGAGCAGTACTTC. Protein: CASSPGQSYEQYF.

V usage is TRBV4-3 and J usage is TRBJ2-5; 10 bases fit TRBD2. Germline CDR1 LGHNA, CDR2 YSLEER. The V and J ends lost 4 bases and 5 bases, in that order; junction bases with no gene match: 4. This CDR3 has 14 residues. The CDR3 sequence: CASSPGLATETQYF. The CDR3 DNA reads TGCGCCAGCAGCCCGGGACTAGCGACGGAGACCCAGTACTTC.

This clone was recorded a few times. This rearrangement joins TRBV10-3 to TRBJ2-7; 8 nucleotides match TRBD1. Trimming at V came to 10 bases and at J to 6 bases, leaving 8 bases not matched to a gene. This CDR3 contains 12 residues. Germline values: CDR1 ENHRY, CDR2 SYGVKD. As DNA, the CDR3 is TGTGCCAGCGACAGGGGAGTTGGCGAGCAGTACTTC. This translates into CASDRGVGEQYF.

This clone was seen a few times. The gene calls are TRBV28 and TRBJ2-4; no firm D call. Germline CDR1 and CDR2: MDHEN and SYDVKM. The V and J ends lost 6 bases and 0 bases respectively, with 12 bases between them. The CDR3 runs 15 residues. The CDR3 sequence is CASRPRQLAKNIQYF. The CDR3 bases are TGTGCCAGCAGACCACGGCAACTAGCCAAAAACATTCAGTACTTC.

The genes are TRBV5-6 and TRBJ2-7; D not resolved. The V end lost 3 bases, the J end lost 3 bases, and 4 bases lay between the germline ends. The CDR3 is made up of 11 amino acids. CDR1 is SGHDT and CDR2 is YYEEEE in the germline V gene. CDR3 nucleotides: TGTGCCAGCAGCTCATACTACGAGCAGTACTTC. This translates into CASSSYYEQYF.

V usage is TRBV7-2 and J usage is TRBJ1-1, with no clear D. Trimming cost V 2 bases and J 1 base, with 14 bases left between them. This CDR3 is built from 16 residues. The germline CDR1 and CDR2 sequences are SGHTA and FQGNSA. CDR3 nucleotides: TGTGCCAGCAGCTTATTGGTTATACGGGGGAACACTGAAGCTTTCTTT. Amino acid sequence: CASSLLVIRGNTEAFF.

The V and J genes are TRBV14 and TRBJ2-5; possibly TRBD2 for D (5 bases). This CDR3 region has 17 residues. CDR1 is SGHDN, CDR2 FVKESK, per germline. The germline V and J ends were trimmed by 1 base and 2 bases, with 17 bases remaining between them. In DNA form, the CDR3 reads TGTGCCAGCAGCCAAGCGCCTAGGAGCTCGGGGCAAGAGACCCAGTACTTC. Amino acid sequence: CASSQAPRSSGQETQYF.

This clone occurred a few times. The chain recombines TRBV9 with TRBJ1-1; D gene ambiguous. Trimming took 2 bases from V and 1 from J, leaving 6 bases between them. This CDR3 region has 13 residues. Germline V gene data show CDR1 as SGDLS and CDR2 as YYNGEE. The CDR3 spells CASSVKANTEAFF. The CDR3 bases are TGTGCCAGCAGCGTCAAGGCGAACACTGAAGCTTTCTTT.

The CDR3 DNA follows: TGTGCCAGCAGCTTCGTGAGGCCGGGGAGGGATGAGCAGTTCTTC. Its translation is CASSFVRPGRDEQFF. This rearrangement joins TRBV11-1 to TRBJ2-1, with TRBD2 matching over 7 bases. CDR3 size: 15 residues. CDR1 SGHAT and CDR2 FQDESV come from the germline V gene (reference sequence). The trim removed 3 bases at V and 8 bases at J, leaving 10 bases unmatched.

The chain joins TRBV20-1 to TRBJ2-5, with D perhaps matching TRBD2 (5 bases). Germline V gene lookup returns CDR1 DFQATT and CDR2 SNEGSKA (reference sequence). This CDR3 is 10 amino acids long. Trimming left V 8 bases short and J 7 bases short, with 11 bases between. DNA for the CDR3: TGCAGTCTACTACGGGGGACCCAGTACTTC. Amino acid sequence: CSLLRGTQYF.

In its sample, this clone was seen a few times. The CDR3 DNA is TGTGCCAGCAGCACTGGCGCAGAGACCCAGTACTTC. Protein sequence: CASSTGAETQYF. V usage is TRBV7-2 and J usage is TRBJ2-5; D is unresolved. Per germline, CDR1 SGHTA and CDR2 FQGNSA. The CDR3 length is 12 residues. Trimming left V 5 bases short and J 4 bases short, with 8 bases between.